This T cell receptor (beta chain) was retrieved from a study of T cells after posttransplantation cyclophosphamide. General study points: Later blood repertoires were often dominated by clones from the donor CD8+ memory compartment. Blood and skin or GI T cell repertoires showed limited TRB overlap.

Data came from immunoSEQ multiplex PCR; TCRdb stores just in-frame clones and leaves some out. In the table there are about 52,000 clones, around 94% of which are singletons. J gave up 6 bases and V 5 bases, and 4 bases lay outside the gene matches. Germline CDR1 reads MNHNS; CDR2 reads SASEGT. This CDR3 contains 13 residues. On the day of bone marrow donation, the related graft donor provided peripheral blood. Concerning this clone: The antigen is unknown.

The receptor was derived from a woman aged 30 to 39 in good health and a related stem cell transplant donor. V usage is TRBV6-1 and J usage is TRBJ1-1; 9 nucleotides line up with TRBD1. The specimen was PBMCs. In nucleotides, the CDR3 is TGTGCCAGCAGTAGACAGGGGGTCTCTGAAGCTTTCTTT. Translation: CASSRQGVSEAFF.